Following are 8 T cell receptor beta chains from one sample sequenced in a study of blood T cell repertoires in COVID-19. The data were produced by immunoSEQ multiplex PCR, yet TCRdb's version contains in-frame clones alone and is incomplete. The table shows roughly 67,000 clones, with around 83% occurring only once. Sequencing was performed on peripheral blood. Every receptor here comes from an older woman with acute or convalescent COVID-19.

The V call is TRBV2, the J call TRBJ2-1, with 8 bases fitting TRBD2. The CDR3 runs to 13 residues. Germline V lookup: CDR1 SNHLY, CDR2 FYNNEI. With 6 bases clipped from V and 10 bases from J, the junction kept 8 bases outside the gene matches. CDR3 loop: CASSRTSPPEQFF. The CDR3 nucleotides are TGTGCCAGCAGCCGGACTAGCCCACCAGAGCAGTTCTTC.

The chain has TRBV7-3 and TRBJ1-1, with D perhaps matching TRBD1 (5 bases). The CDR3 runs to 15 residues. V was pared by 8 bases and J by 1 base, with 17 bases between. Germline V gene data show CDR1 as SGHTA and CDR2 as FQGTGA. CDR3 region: CASLRTRQQNTEAFF. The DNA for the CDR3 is TGTGCCAGCTTAAGGACCCGACAGCAGAACACTGAAGCTTTCTTT. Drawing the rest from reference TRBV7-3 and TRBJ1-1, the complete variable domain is GAGVSQTPSNKVTEKGKYVELRCDPISGHTALYWYRQSLGQGPEFLIYFQGTGAADDSGLPNDRFFAVRPEGSVSTLKIQRTERGDSAVYLCASLRTRQQNTEAFFGQGTRLTVV.

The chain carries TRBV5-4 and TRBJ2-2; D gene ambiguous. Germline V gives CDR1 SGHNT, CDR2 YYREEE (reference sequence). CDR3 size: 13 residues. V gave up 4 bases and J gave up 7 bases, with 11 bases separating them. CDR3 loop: CASSLNPSGELFF. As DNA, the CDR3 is TGTGCCAGCAGCCTGAACCCGAGCGGGGAGCTGTTTTTT.

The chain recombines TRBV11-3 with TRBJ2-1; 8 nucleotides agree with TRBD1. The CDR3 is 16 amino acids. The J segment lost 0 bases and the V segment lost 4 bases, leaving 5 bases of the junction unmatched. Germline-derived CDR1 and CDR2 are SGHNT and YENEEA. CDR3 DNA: TGTGCCAGCAGCTCTTGGACAGGGAGCTCCTACAATGAGCAGTTCTTC. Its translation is CASSSWTGSSYNEQFF.

The CDR3, as DNA: TGTGCCAGCAGCCGGACAGGGAGCACTGAAGCTTTCTTT. Encoded protein: CASSRTGSTEAFF. The rearrangement joins TRBV4-2 to TRBJ1-1; 8 bases are shared with TRBD1. CDR1 is LGHNA and CDR2 is YNFKEQ in the germline V gene. V lost 4 bases and J lost 4; bases outside the gene matches: 2. This CDR3 region has 13 residues.

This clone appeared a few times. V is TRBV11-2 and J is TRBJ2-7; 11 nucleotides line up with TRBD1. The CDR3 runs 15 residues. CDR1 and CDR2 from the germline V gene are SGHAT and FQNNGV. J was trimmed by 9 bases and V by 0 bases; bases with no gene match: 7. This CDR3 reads CASSLEAGQGAGQYF. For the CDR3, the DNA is TGTGCCAGCAGCTTAGAGGCCGGACAGGGGGCAGGGCAGTACTTC.

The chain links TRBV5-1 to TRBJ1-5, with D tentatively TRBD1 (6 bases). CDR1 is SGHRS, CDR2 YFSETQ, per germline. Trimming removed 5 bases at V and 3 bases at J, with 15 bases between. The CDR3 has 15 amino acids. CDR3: CASSLGTQDNQPQHF. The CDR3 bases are TGCGCCAGCAGTCTCGGGACACAAGACAATCAGCCCCAGCATTTT. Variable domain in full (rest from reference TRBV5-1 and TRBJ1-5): KAGVTQTPRYLIKTRGQQVTLSCSPISGHRSVSWYQQTPGQGLQFLFEYFSETQRNKGNFPGRFSGRQFSNSRSEMNVSTLELGDSALYLCASSLGTQDNQPQHFGDGTRLSIL.

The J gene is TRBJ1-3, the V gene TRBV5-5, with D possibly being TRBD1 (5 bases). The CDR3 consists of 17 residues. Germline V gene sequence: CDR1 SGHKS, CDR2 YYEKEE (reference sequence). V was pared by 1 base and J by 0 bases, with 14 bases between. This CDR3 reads CASSLKKGTLSGNTIYF. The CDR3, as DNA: TGTGCCAGCAGCTTGAAAAAGGGGACTCTCTCTGGAAACACCATATATTTT.